This T cell receptor (beta chain) appears in the sequencing data of a study of identical twins. Study results and limitations: Possibly, invariant MAIT and iNKT cells partly confounded zero-insertion analyses. Abundant beta clonotypes from cord blood had fewer insertions, unlike memory repertoires, which showed none. Out-of-frame TCR alpha sharing in monozygotic twins exceeded recombination model predictions.

TCRdb re-analysed the 5' RACE reads in MiXCR, keeping a single row per CDR3 protein. The data contain about 530,000 distinct CDR3 sequences, nearly 15% of them singletons. The CDR3 is made up of 12 amino acids. Trimming left V 0 bases short and J 2 bases short, with 0 bases between. The germline gives CDR1 LNHNV, CDR2 YYDKDF (reference sequence). This clonotype turned up a few times. Its antigen is as yet unknown. These data were likewise used in another study, on yellow fever vaccine responses in identical twins.

V and J are TRBV15 and TRBJ2-3, with D unresolved. The sequenced material came from CD4+ T cells sorted from blood. This receptor was identified in a woman aged 18-30 years in good health. In nucleotides, the CDR3 is TGTGCCACCAGCAGAGACACAGATACGCAGTATTTT. Translating it yields CATSRDTDTQYF.